This T cell receptor (beta chain) was captured in a study of OX40 agonist ivuxolimab in advanced cancers. For context, the study as a whole: Ivuxolimab, which targeted the costimulatory receptor OX40 (CD134), was an agonistic, fully human IgG2 monoclonal antibody. Intravenous ivuxolimab was administered to patients every 2 weeks at six dose levels: 0.01, 0.1, 0.3, 1.5, 3 and 10 mg/kg. Of the 50 to 55 dose-escalation patients, hepatocellular carcinoma was present in about 20, melanoma in about 15, renal cell carcinoma in 9 and head and neck cancer in 9. In the dose-escalation cohort, roughly 80% of patients were male, and the mean age was approximately 64 years, with a range of about 23 to 90. Patients were allowed to have had prior anti-PD-1, anti-PD-L1 or anti-CTLA-4 therapy, and around 37% of the dose-escalation patients had previously received checkpoint inhibitors. Three dose-escalation patients achieved partial responses, one with hepatocellular carcinoma and two with cutaneous melanoma. Peripheral TCRbeta sequencing aimed to test whether ivuxolimab altered TCR sequence diversity and caused clonal T-cell expansion. The paper covers the monotherapy dose-escalation part of the phase I ivuxolimab trial, which included N of about 50 patients. Beyond this particular receptor, the publication reports: Antigen specificity was not determined for the clonally expanded peripheral T cells. After ivuxolimab, CD8+ T cells had more expanded clones than CD4+ T cells on average. In the 0.1-3.0 mg/kg groups, partial responders were among the patients with the lowest normalized peripheral clonal expansion, particularly in CD8+ T cells. At doses from 0.1 to 3.0 mg/kg, clonal expansion was seen in both CD4+ and CD8+ blood T cells between baseline and week 6. Low levels of normalized T-cell clonal expansion were also shown by some nonresponding patients.

Patients with a history of autoimmune disease or receiving systemic immunosuppression were excluded from the trial. Peripheral blood for TCR sequencing was collected from all dose cohorts at baseline, on cycle 4 day 1, and on cycle 7 day 1. Samples were obtained from an open-label, multicenter, first-in-human phase I dose-escalation trial of ivuxolimab. The trial enrolled adults with locally advanced or metastatic head and neck squamous cell, hepatocellular, melanoma or renal cell carcinoma. CD4+ and CD8+ T cells were sorted separately from peripheral blood before TCR sequencing. For sequencing of the TCRbeta CDR3 region, genomic DNA was extracted from the sorted cells. The immunoSEQ Assay was used to sequence the TCRbeta CDR3 regions. TCRdb provides this immuneACCESS table in a form limited to in-frame rearrangements. Some clones are lacking; in checked studies, under half of them reflect an unresolved V gene, and why the rest are absent is not known. Counted in this sample were roughly 120,000 clones; 92% of them appeared once. Clones ranked in the top ten supply 0.8% to 1% of the sample.

To note about this clone: Its cognate antigen has yet to be identified. No base quality information exists; no much larger clone differs at one position.

There are 14 amino acids in the CDR3, from cysteine to phenylalanine inclusive. The CDR3 DNA has 42 bases and is translated from base 1. CDR1 is given as SGHTA and CDR2 as FQGTGA, both from the germline V gene. V drops 3 bases and J drops 1 base, leaving 10 bases in between. The sequence was obtained from an adult with an advanced solid tumor such as melanoma, head and neck, liver or kidney cancer. The chain was built from TRBV7-3 and TRBJ2-7; TRBD1 is perhaps the D gene, given 5 matching bases. Specimen: CD4+ or CD8+ T cells sorted from blood, collected in a trial of the OX40 agonist ivuxolimab. The nucleotides read TGTGCCAGCAGCTTGGCAGGGCTATCCTACGAGCAGTACTTC. This gives the protein CASSLAGLSYEQYF. With the rest looked up from the reference TRBV7-3 and TRBJ2-7 genes rather than sequenced, the full variable domain is GAGVSQTPSNKVTEKGKYVELRCDPISGHTALYWYRQSLGQGPEFLIYFQGTGAADDSGLPNDRFFAVRPEGSVSTLKIQRTERGDSAVYLCASSLAGLSYEQYFGPGTRLTVT.